This is a list of T cell receptor beta chains from one sample in a study of technical replicates of blood from a handful of donors. Produced via immunoSEQ multiplex PCR; TCRdb's table is partial and in-frame only. The sample includes 60,000 to 75,000 clones, approximately 87% of them seen just once. Sequencing input: PBMCs. The receptors stem from a human donor in good health. Some clones in this sample may be carry-over from other donors' samples. CDR3s include the opening cysteine and the closing phenylalanine or tryptophan. Fields, in order: J gene, clone size, D gene, V gene, CDR3 protein, CDR3 DNA. D genes are given only for firm matches. The size field is filled for only some rows; it gives once, few, many or a size class.

J: TRBJ2-1
size: -
D: TRBD2
V: TRBV7-2
CDR3: CASSLLPSGVSYNEQFF
DNA: TGTGCCAGCAGCTTACTCCCCAGCGGGGTATCCTACAATGAGCAGTTCTTC

J: TRBJ2-2
size: -
D: -
V: TRBV15
CDR3: CATSVALGRVGTGELFF
DNA: TGTGCCACCAGCGTGGCGTTGGGCCGCGTGGGCACCGGGGAGCTGTTTTTT

J: TRBJ1-1
size: -
D: TRBD1
V: TRBV4-1
CDR3: CASSQQEDRVRTEAFF
DNA: TGCGCCAGCAGCCAACAAGAGGACAGGGTAAGAACTGAAGCTTTCTTT

J: TRBJ2-7
size: few
D: -
V: TRBV29-1
CDR3: CSVARQSYEQYF
DNA: TGCAGCGTTGCGAGGCAGTCCTACGAGCAGTACTTC

J: TRBJ2-7
size: -
D: -
V: TRBV7-3
CDR3: CASSLLAGPSYEQYF
DNA: TGTGCCAGCAGCTTACTTGCGGGTCCATCCTACGAGCAGTACTTC

J: TRBJ1-1
size: -
D: -
V: TRBV30
CDR3: CAWGVRSSRVAFF
DNA: TGTGCCTGGGGTGTAAGGAGTAGCCGTGTGGCTTTCTTT

J: TRBJ2-2
size: -
D: -
V: TRBV7-9
CDR3: CASSLGLAGTGELFF
DNA: TGTGCCAGCAGCTTAGGGCTAGCAGGCACCGGGGAGCTGTTTTTT

J: TRBJ2-1
size: -
D: -
V: TRBV11-3
CDR3: CASSVGAGSSNEQFF
DNA: TGTGCCAGCAGCGTCGGGGCGGGATCGAGCAATGAGCAGTTCTTC

J: TRBJ2-5
size: -
D: TRBD1
V: TRBV4-2
CDR3: CASSQLSRLAPQGAQYF
DNA: TGTGCCAGCAGCCAACTCAGCCGGCTAGCCCCGCAGGGGGCCCAGTACTTC

J: TRBJ2-1
size: -
D: TRBD2
V: TRBV29-1
CDR3: CSVAGGSGRANEQFF
DNA: TGCAGCGTTGCGGGAGGGAGCGGGAGGGCCAATGAGCAGTTCTTC

J: TRBJ2-1
size: -
D: TRBD2
V: TRBV7-9
CDR3: CASSSWREVNEQFF
DNA: TGTGCCAGCAGCTCCTGGCGGGAGGTAAATGAGCAGTTCTTC

J: TRBJ2-7
size: -
D: TRBD1
V: TRBV7-9
CDR3: CASSLAMGQGSGYEQYF
DNA: TGTGCCAGCAGCTTAGCGATGGGACAGGGTTCGGGCTACGAGCAGTACTTC

J: TRBJ2-7
size: -
D: -
V: TRBV7-2
CDR3: CASSSSSYEQYF
DNA: TGTGCCAGCAGCTCCAGCTCCTACGAGCAGTACTTC

J: TRBJ2-5
size: -
D: -
V: TRBV6-4
CDR3: CASSDGVGGTQYF
DNA: TGTGCCAGCAGTGACGGAGTGGGAGGGACCCAGTACTTC

J: TRBJ2-1
size: -
D: -
V: TRBV27
CDR3: CAAGHNEQFF
DNA: TGTGCCGCGGGACACAATGAGCAGTTCTTC

J: TRBJ2-7
size: -
D: TRBD1
V: TRBV7-9
CDR3: CASSSGQGAYEQYF
DNA: TGTGCCAGCAGTTCGGGACAGGGGGCGTACGAGCAGTACTTC

J: TRBJ2-1
size: -
D: TRBD2
V: TRBV5-1
CDR3: CASSLAGREYGQFF
DNA: TGCGCCAGCAGCTTAGCAGGGCGGGAGTATGGGCAGTTCTTC

J: TRBJ2-1
size: -
D: TRBD2
V: TRBV6-5
CDR3: CASSLAGVEQFF
DNA: TGTGCCAGCAGCCTAGCGGGAGTTGAGCAGTTCTTC

J: TRBJ2-7
size: few
D: TRBD2
V: TRBV6-5
CDR3: CASSYSSGGAYEQYF
DNA: TGTGCCAGCAGTTACTCATCCGGGGGGGCCTACGAGCAGTACTTC

J: TRBJ1-4
size: -
D: -
V: TRBV6-5
CDR3: CASSSDRLNEKLFF
DNA: TGTGCCAGCAGCTCGGACAGACTTAATGAAAAACTGTTTTTT

J: TRBJ2-5
size: -
D: -
V: TRBV19
CDR3: CASQQGRKETQYF
DNA: TGTGCCAGCCAACAGGGAAGGAAAGAGACCCAGTACTTC

J: TRBJ2-2
size: once
D: -
V: TRBV25-1
CDR3: CASSGHTGELFF
DNA: TGTGCCAGCAGTGGGCACACCGGGGAGCTGTTTTTT

J: TRBJ2-7
size: -
D: TRBD2
V: TRBV15
CDR3: CATSRERTSPYEQYF
DNA: TGTGCCACCAGCAGAGAGAGGACTAGCCCCTACGAGCAGTACTTC

J: TRBJ2-7
size: -
D: TRBD2
V: TRBV6-7
CDR3: CASSYSWLPGGYEQYF
DNA: TGTGCCAGCAGTTACTCGTGGCTACCGGGGGGCTACGAGCAGTACTTC

J: TRBJ1-4
size: -
D: -
V: TRBV27
CDR3: CASSSRQELGKLFF
DNA: TGTGCCAGCAGTTCACGACAGGAATTGGGGAAACTGTTTTTT

J: TRBJ1-5
size: -
D: -
V: TRBV5-4
CDR3: CARRVDQPQHF
DNA: TGTGCCAGGAGGGTTGATCAGCCCCAGCATTTT

J: TRBJ2-1
size: -
D: TRBD1
V: TRBV5-4
CDR3: CASSVGQESEQFF
DNA: TGTGCCAGCAGCGTGGGACAGGAAAGTGAGCAGTTCTTC

J: TRBJ1-2
size: -
D: TRBD1
V: TRBV4-3
CDR3: CASSQSWRTGEVGYTF
DNA: TGCGCCAGCAGCCAATCGTGGCGGACAGGGGAAGTTGGCTACACCTTC

J: TRBJ2-7
size: -
D: TRBD1
V: TRBV29-1
CDR3: CSVGPATGGIYEQYF
DNA: TGCAGCGTTGGCCCGGCGACAGGGGGGATCTACGAGCAGTACTTC

J: TRBJ2-7
size: -
D: -
V: TRBV7-9
CDR3: CASSLIEGAEQYF
DNA: TGTGCCAGCAGCTTAATCGAGGGAGCCGAGCAGTACTTC

J: TRBJ1-1
size: -
D: -
V: TRBV7-3
CDR3: CASSSRGGGNTEAFF
DNA: TGTGCCAGCAGCTCCAGAGGGGGGGGGAACACTGAAGCTTTCTTT

J: TRBJ2-3
size: -
D: -
V: TRBV11-2
CDR3: CASSFGVEYGTDTQYF
DNA: TGTGCCAGCAGCTTCGGGGTAGAGTACGGCACAGATACGCAGTATTTT

J: TRBJ1-5
size: -
D: -
V: TRBV11-2
CDR3: CASSLARYQPQHF
DNA: TGTGCCAGCAGCTTAGCCAGATATCAGCCCCAGCATTTT

J: TRBJ1-1
size: -
D: TRBD1
V: TRBV6-5
CDR3: CASRPGQAAYAFF
DNA: TGTGCCAGCAGACCCGGACAGGCTGCCTATGCTTTCTTT

J: TRBJ2-3
size: few
D: -
V: TRBV5-3
CDR3: CARSLPPPTDTQYF
DNA: TGTGCCAGAAGCCTACCCCCCCCCACAGATACGCAGTATTTT

J: TRBJ2-1
size: -
D: -
V: TRBV7-6
CDR3: CASSLQAHEQFF
DNA: TGTGCCAGCAGCTTACAGGCCCATGAGCAGTTCTTC

J: TRBJ1-3
size: -
D: TRBD1
V: TRBV10-3
CDR3: CAISDSDRAGNTIYF
DNA: TGTGCCATCAGTGACTCGGACAGGGCTGGAAACACCATATATTTT

J: TRBJ1-2
size: -
D: -
V: TRBV25-1
CDR3: CASSETHGAGDGYTF
DNA: TGTGCCAGCAGTGAAACACACGGAGCCGGCGATGGCTACACCTTC

J: TRBJ1-1
size: -
D: -
V: TRBV6-1
CDR3: CASSVKGDTEAFF
DNA: TGTGCCAGCAGCGTTAAAGGGGACACTGAAGCTTTCTTT

J: TRBJ1-6
size: -
D: -
V: TRBV16
CDR3: CASSQSAPLHF
DNA: TGTGCCAGCAGCCAATCGGCCCCCCTCCACTTT

J: TRBJ2-1
size: -
D: -
V: TRBV7-9
CDR3: CASSRPRDTYNEQFF
DNA: TGTGCCAGCAGCCGCCCCAGGGACACCTACAATGAGCAGTTCTTC

J: TRBJ2-7
size: few
D: TRBD2
V: TRBV5-6
CDR3: CASSRGTSALASYEQYF
DNA: TGTGCCAGCAGCCGCGGGACTAGCGCGCTCGCGTCCTACGAGCAGTACTTC

J: TRBJ2-1
size: -
D: TRBD2
V: TRBV25-1
CDR3: CASSESGTIDLQFF
DNA: TGTGCCAGCAGTGAATCGGGGACTATTGACCTACAGTTCTTC

J: TRBJ1-1
size: -
D: TRBD1
V: TRBV7-9
CDR3: CASSNQGVNTEAFF
DNA: TGTGCCAGCAGCAACCAGGGGGTGAACACTGAAGCTTTCTTT

J: TRBJ2-1
size: few
D: TRBD2
V: TRBV10-3
CDR3: CAISDGASGIMNEQFF
DNA: TGTGCCATCAGTGACGGGGCTAGCGGGATTATGAATGAGCAGTTCTTC

J: TRBJ2-1
size: once
D: -
V: TRBV20-1
CDR3: CSAIEVNEQFF
DNA: TGCAGTGCTATCGAGGTGAATGAGCAGTTCTTC

J: TRBJ1-1
size: -
D: TRBD1
V: TRBV19
CDR3: CASRHTGGSEAFF
DNA: TGTGCCAGTCGACACACAGGGGGCTCTGAAGCTTTCTTT

J: TRBJ1-1
size: -
D: -
V: TRBV5-4
CDR3: CASSLARGNTEAFF
DNA: TGTGCCAGCAGCTTGGCCAGGGGGAACACTGAAGCTTTCTTT

J: TRBJ2-3
size: -
D: TRBD2
V: TRBV4-2
CDR3: CASSQEGSGRAADTQYF
DNA: TGTGCCAGCAGCCAAGAGGGAAGCGGGAGGGCCGCAGATACGCAGTATTTT

J: TRBJ1-1
size: -
D: TRBD1
V: TRBV29-1
CDR3: CSAGTGAVNTEAFF
DNA: TGCAGCGCTGGGACAGGGGCGGTGAACACTGAAGCTTTCTTT

J: TRBJ2-7
size: -
D: TRBD1
V: TRBV15
CDR3: CATSRAGQSYEQYF
DNA: TGTGCCACCAGCAGAGCGGGACAGAGCTACGAGCAGTACTTC

J: TRBJ2-3
size: -
D: -
V: TRBV27
CDR3: CASSLLPGRTDTQYF
DNA: TGTGCCAGCAGTTTATTGCCAGGAAGGACAGATACGCAGTATTTT

J: TRBJ2-1
size: -
D: -
V: TRBV30
CDR3: CAWSGWGEDSYNEQFF
DNA: TGTGCCTGGAGTGGATGGGGGGAGGACTCCTACAATGAGCAGTTCTTC

J: TRBJ2-3
size: -
D: -
V: TRBV7-9
CDR3: CASSWRSGLSDTQYF
DNA: TGTGCCAGCAGCTGGAGGTCGGGATTATCAGATACGCAGTATTTT

J: TRBJ2-1
size: -
D: TRBD2
V: TRBV29-1
CDR3: CSVAFTAGGPNEQFF
DNA: TGCAGCGTAGCCTTTACAGCGGGAGGGCCAAATGAGCAGTTCTTC

J: TRBJ2-2
size: -
D: -
V: TRBV9
CDR3: CASSVVGGVTGELFF
DNA: TGTGCCAGCAGCGTAGTGGGGGGAGTTACCGGGGAGCTGTTTTTT

J: TRBJ2-7
size: -
D: -
V: TRBV5-5
CDR3: CASSFSGSYEQYF
DNA: TGTGCCAGCAGCTTTTCGGGGTCCTACGAGCAGTACTTC

J: TRBJ2-1
size: -
D: TRBD2
V: TRBV9
CDR3: CASSVGVAGGDLNEQFF
DNA: TGTGCCAGCAGCGTAGGTGTAGCGGGGGGGGACCTCAATGAGCAGTTCTTC

J: TRBJ2-7
size: -
D: TRBD2
V: TRBV11-3
CDR3: CASSRRGGLAGLSSYEQYF
DNA: TGTGCCAGCAGTCGTAGGGGGGGACTAGCGGGTTTAAGCTCCTACGAGCAGTACTTC

J: TRBJ2-5
size: -
D: -
V: TRBV21-1
CDR3: CARRATVGARETQYF
DNA: TGTGCCAGACGGGCCACAGTAGGGGCAAGGGAGACCCAGTACTTC